This T cell receptor beta chain stems from a study of spatial heterogeneity in lung cancer. General study points: Expanded TCRs classified as ubiquitous or regional were counted, and these counts tracked ubiquitous and regional nonsynonymous mutations, respectively. For expanded intratumoral alpha and beta TCRs, counts tracked tumor mutation counts.

TCRdb passed the 5' RACE reads through MiXCR, listing each CDR3 protein once. The sample carries approximately 7,100 distinct CDR3 sequences, approximately 12% recorded once. The time point: sample taken at primary tumor resection. The donors were approximately 65 patients with non-small cell lung cancer that was early-stage and untreated. The CDR3 totals 12 residues. V shed 7 bases and J shed 7 bases, with 16 bases lying between them. Germline values: CDR1 SQVTM, CDR2 ANQGSEA. As to this clonotype: Its antigen is still unknown.

The source material was lung tumor tissue, sampled at surgery. The rearrangement joins TRBV29-1 to TRBJ1-2; tentatively, D is TRBD1 (6 bases). The TCR was taken from a male donor with early-stage non-small cell lung cancer. DNA for the CDR3: TGCAGCGCCTTACTGGGACAAAGTGGCTACACCTTC. Translation gives CSALLGQSGYTF.